This T cell receptor (beta chain) originates from a study of T cell repertoires in cytomegalovirus infection. The sample holds many counts of this clonotype. Its target is not known. Per germline, CDR1 SGHNT and CDR2 YENEEA. The V end lost 5 bases, the J end lost 2 bases, and 15 bases lay between the germline ends. The CDR3 sequence is 15 residues long. TCRdb itself ran the reads through MiXCR, one entry per CDR3 protein. The profile shows around 270,000 distinct CDR3 sequences, approximately 9% of them singletons. General study results and limits: The ex vivo response showed dominance by HLA-C-restricted CMV-specific TCR beta clonotypes.

This chain uses TRBV11-3 with TRBJ2-5; D is ambiguous. This TCR came from a human donor in good health (CMV status not recorded). Some clones in this sample may be carry-over from other donors' samples. Input material: PBMCs. The CDR3 loop is CASSTRSSSQETQYF. Written as DNA, the CDR3 is TGTGCCAGCAGCACCCGTAGTAGCAGTCAAGAGACCCAGTACTTC. Based on the CDR3 plus reference TRBV11-3 and TRBJ2-5, the full variable domain is EAGVVQSPRYKIIEKKQPVAFWCNPISGHNTLYWYLQNLGQGPELLIRYENEEAVDDSQLPKDRFSAERLKGVDSTLKIQPAELGDSAVYLCASSTRSSSQETQYFGPGTRLLVL.